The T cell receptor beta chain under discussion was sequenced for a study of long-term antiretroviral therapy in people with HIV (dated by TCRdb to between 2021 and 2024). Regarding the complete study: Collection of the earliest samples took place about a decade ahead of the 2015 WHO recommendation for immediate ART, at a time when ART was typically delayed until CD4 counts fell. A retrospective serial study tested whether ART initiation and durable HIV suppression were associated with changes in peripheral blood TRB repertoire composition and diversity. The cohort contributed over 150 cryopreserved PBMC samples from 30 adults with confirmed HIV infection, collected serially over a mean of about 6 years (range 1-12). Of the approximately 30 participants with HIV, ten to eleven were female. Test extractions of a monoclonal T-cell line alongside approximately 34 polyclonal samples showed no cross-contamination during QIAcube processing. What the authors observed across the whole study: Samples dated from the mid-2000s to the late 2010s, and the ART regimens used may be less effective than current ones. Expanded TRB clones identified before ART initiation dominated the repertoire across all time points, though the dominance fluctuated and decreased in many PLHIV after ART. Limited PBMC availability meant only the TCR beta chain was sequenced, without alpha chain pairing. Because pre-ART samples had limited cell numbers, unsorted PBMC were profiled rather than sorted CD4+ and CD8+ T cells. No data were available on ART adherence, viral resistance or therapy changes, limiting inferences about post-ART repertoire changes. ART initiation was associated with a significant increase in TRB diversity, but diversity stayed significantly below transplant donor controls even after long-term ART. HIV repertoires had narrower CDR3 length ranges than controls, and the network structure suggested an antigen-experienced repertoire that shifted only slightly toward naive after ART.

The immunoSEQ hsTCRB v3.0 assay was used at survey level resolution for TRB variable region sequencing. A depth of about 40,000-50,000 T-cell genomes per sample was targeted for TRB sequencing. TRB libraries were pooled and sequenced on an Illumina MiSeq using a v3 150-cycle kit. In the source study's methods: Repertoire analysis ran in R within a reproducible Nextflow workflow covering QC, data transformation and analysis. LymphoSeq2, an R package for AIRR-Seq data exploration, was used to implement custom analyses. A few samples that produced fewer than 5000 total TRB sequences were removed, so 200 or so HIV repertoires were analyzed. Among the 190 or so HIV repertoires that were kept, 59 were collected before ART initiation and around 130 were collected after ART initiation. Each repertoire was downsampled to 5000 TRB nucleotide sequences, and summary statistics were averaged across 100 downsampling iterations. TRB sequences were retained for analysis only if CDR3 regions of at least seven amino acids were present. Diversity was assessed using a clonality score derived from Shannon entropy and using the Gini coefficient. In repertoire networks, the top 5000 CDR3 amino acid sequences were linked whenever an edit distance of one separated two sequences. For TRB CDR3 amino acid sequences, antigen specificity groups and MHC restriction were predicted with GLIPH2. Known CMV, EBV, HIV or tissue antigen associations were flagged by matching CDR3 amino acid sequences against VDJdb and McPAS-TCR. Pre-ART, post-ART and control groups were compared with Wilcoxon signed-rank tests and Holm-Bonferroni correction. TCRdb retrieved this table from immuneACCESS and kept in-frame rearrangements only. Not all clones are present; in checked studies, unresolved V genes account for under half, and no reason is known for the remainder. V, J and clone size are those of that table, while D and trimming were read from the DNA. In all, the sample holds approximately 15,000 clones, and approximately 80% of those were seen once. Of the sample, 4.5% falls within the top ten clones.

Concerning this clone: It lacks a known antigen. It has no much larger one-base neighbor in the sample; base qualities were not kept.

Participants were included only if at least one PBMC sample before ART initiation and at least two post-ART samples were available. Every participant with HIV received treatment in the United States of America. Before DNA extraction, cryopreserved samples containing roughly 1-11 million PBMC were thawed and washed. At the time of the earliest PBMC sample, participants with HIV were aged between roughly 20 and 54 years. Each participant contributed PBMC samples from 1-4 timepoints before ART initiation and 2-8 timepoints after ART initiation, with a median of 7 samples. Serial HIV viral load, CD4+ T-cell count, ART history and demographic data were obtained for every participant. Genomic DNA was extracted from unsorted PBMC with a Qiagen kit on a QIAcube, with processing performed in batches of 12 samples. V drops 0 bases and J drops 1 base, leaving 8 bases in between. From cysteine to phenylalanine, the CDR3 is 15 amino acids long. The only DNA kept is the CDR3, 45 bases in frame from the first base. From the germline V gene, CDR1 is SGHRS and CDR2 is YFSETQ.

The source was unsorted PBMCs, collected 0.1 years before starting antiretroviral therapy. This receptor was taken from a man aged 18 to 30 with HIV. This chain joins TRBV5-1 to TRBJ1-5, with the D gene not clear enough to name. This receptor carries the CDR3 CASSLGTRSNQPQHF. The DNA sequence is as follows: TGCGCCAGCAGCTTGGGGACCAGGAGCAATCAGCCCCAGCATTTT.